A selection of T cell receptor beta chains follows, all from one sample in a study of T cells in tuberculosis. The method was immunoSEQ multiplex PCR; TCRdb's version includes in-frame clones alone and lacks a portion of them. The sample lists roughly 29,000 clones, 85% to 95% occurring once. The sample was PBMCs. These receptors were taken from a donor aged 10-35 years with latent tuberculosis or without tuberculosis infection. CDR3s include the opening cysteine and the closing phenylalanine or tryptophan. A D gene is named only where the DNA matches it firmly. Size values are once, few and many counts, or a class for expanded clones, and some rows have none.

size,J,V,length,D,CDR3,DNA
.,TRBJ2-7,TRBV28,14,.,CASSFNTGFYEQYF,TGTGCCAGCAGTTTTAACACAGGATTCTACGAGCAGTACTTC
.,TRBJ1-5,TRBV19,16,TRBD1,CASSSLGTGGNQPQHF,TGTGCCAGTAGTTCACTAGGGACAGGGGGCAATCAGCCCCAGCATTTT
.,TRBJ1-2,TRBV5-5,16,.,CASSSSGEGANYGYTF,TGTGCCAGCAGCTCGTCAGGGGAAGGAGCTAACTATGGCTACACCTTC
.,TRBJ2-3,TRBV10-3,15,TRBD2,CAISVLAGWVDTQYF,TGTGCCATCAGTGTCCTAGCGGGATGGGTCGATACGCAGTATTTT
.,TRBJ1-5,TRBV28,17,.,CASSVSRDLYSNQPQHF,TGTGCCAGCAGTGTAAGCCGGGATCTTTATAGCAATCAGCCCCAGCATTTT
.,TRBJ2-7,TRBV4-2,16,TRBD2,CASSQDASGTSYEQYF,TGTGCCAGCAGCCAAGACGCTAGCGGGACCTCCTACGAGCAGTACTTC
once,TRBJ1-2,TRBV7-2,16,TRBD1,CASRRAGGLANYGYTF,TGTGCCAGCAGGAGAGCAGGGGGCCTGGCTAACTATGGCTACACCTTC
.,TRBJ2-7,TRBV4-2,17,TRBD2,CASSQGVILAGNYEQYF,TGTGCCAGCAGCCAAGGCGTCATCCTAGCGGGCAACTACGAGCAGTACTTC
once,TRBJ1-1,TRBV28,14,TRBD1,CASSFPRGVTEAFF,TGTGCCAGCAGTTTCCCCAGGGGGGTCACTGAAGCTTTCTTT
.,TRBJ1-5,TRBV23-1,17,.,CASSQSPGWARWQPQHF,TGCGCCAGCAGTCAATCTCCAGGGTGGGCTCGATGGCAGCCCCAGCATTTT
once,TRBJ2-1,TRBV14,20,TRBD2,CASSQGRTSGRLQWMNEQFF,TGTGCCAGCAGCCAAGGGAGAACTAGCGGGAGGCTCCAGTGGATGAATGAGCAGTTCTTC
once,TRBJ2-1,TRBV6-4,16,TRBD2,CASSQRGGGPYNEQFF,TGTGCCAGCAGTCAGCGGGGGGGTGGCCCCTACAATGAGCAGTTCTTC
.,TRBJ1-2,TRBV7-9,13,.,CASSLAEVGGYTF,TGTGCCAGCAGCTTAGCGGAGGTGGGAGGCTACACCTTC
.,TRBJ1-5,TRBV29-1,12,.,CSVSDTNQPQHF,TGCAGCGTTTCCGACACCAATCAGCCCCAGCATTTT
.,TRBJ2-7,TRBV7-2,14,TRBD1,CASSAGTGDYEQYF,TGTGCCAGCAGTGCCGGGACAGGGGACTACGAGCAGTACTTC
once,TRBJ1-1,TRBV18,14,.,CASSPQGGDTEAFF,TGTGCCAGCTCACCACAGGGGGGGGACACTGAAGCTTTCTTT
once,TRBJ1-1,TRBV2,16,.,CASLGGGRDLNTEAFF,TGTGCCTCCCTAGGGGGGGGAAGGGACCTGAACACTGAAGCTTTCTTT
.,TRBJ1-3,TRBV7-6,15,.,CASSSDSLPGNTIYF,TGTGCCAGCAGCTCAGACAGTTTGCCCGGAAACACCATATATTTT
once,TRBJ1-2,TRBV27,14,.,CASSLSGQLHGYTF,TGTGCCAGCAGTTTATCGGGGCAGCTCCATGGCTACACCTTC
.,TRBJ2-5,TRBV11-2,16,TRBD1,CASSPLGRGLVETQYF,TGTGCCAGCAGCCCCTTGGGCAGGGGGCTAGTTGAGACCCAGTACTTC
.,TRBJ2-1,TRBV7-2,11,.,CASRSKQEQFF,TGTGCCAGCAGGAGCAAGCAAGAGCAGTTCTTC
.,TRBJ2-7,TRBV19,14,.,CASSISSPGYEQYF,TGTGCCAGTAGTATATCGTCTCCCGGGTACGAGCAGTACTTC
.,TRBJ2-3,TRBV23-1,16,.,CASSQTGTKLTDTQYF,TGCGCCAGCAGTCAAACCGGGACAAAACTCACAGATACGCAGTATTTT
.,TRBJ2-7,TRBV6-4,16,TRBD2,CASSLKTSGASYEQYF,TGTGCCAGCAGTCTAAAGACTAGCGGGGCCTCCTACGAGCAGTACTTC
.,TRBJ1-2,TRBV19,12,.,CASTRTGGGYTF,TGTGCCAGTACCCGGACGGGGGGAGGCTACACCTTC
.,TRBJ2-5,TRBV5-1,15,TRBD1,CASSFGQGGGETQYF,TGCGCCAGCAGCTTTGGACAGGGAGGCGGCGAGACCCAGTACTTC
.,TRBJ2-2,TRBV29-1,12,.,CSVGQNTGELFF,TGCAGCGTGGGACAGAACACCGGGGAGCTGTTTTTT
once,TRBJ1-5,TRBV27,16,.,CASSPSQGDGNQPQHF,TGTGCCAGCAGTCCTTCACAAGGGGATGGCAATCAGCCCCAGCATTTT
.,TRBJ2-1,TRBV4-3,14,.,CASSRTVGNNEQFF,TGCGCCAGCAGCCGGACAGTCGGCAACAATGAGCAGTTCTTC
.,TRBJ2-1,TRBV14,14,TRBD1,CASSKKDRDNEQFF,TGTGCCAGCAGCAAGAAGGACAGGGACAATGAGCAGTTCTTC
.,TRBJ1-3,TRBV6-5,15,TRBD1,CASSPSTGSGNTIYF,TGTGCCAGCAGCCCCTCGACAGGGTCTGGAAACACCATATATTTT
.,TRBJ1-5,TRBV2,13,TRBD1,CASSTGMEQPQHF,TGTGCCAGCTCGACAGGGATGGAACAGCCCCAGCATTTT
.,TRBJ1-1,TRBV28,16,.,CASSPTNRHGNTEAFF,TGTGCCAGCAGTCCCACCAACAGACACGGGAACACTGAAGCTTTCTTT
.,TRBJ1-5,TRBV30,15,.,CAWSVRRQFNQPQHF,TGTGCCTGGAGTGTACGTCGACAGTTCAATCAGCCCCAGCATTTT
.,TRBJ2-1,TRBV27,14,TRBD1,CASSSGTGYNEQFF,TGTGCCAGCAGCTCCGGGACAGGGTACAATGAGCAGTTCTTC
once,TRBJ2-7,TRBV28,17,.,CASSLSDGDPSFHEQYF,TGTGCCAGCAGTTTATCGGATGGAGACCCTAGTTTCCACGAGCAGTACTTC
.,TRBJ2-7,TRBV5-1,15,.,CASSLEFASSYEQYF,TGCGCCAGCAGCTTGGAATTCGCCAGCTCCTACGAGCAGTACTTC